This T cell receptor beta chain was recovered during a study of T cells expressing NK-cell markers. Findings and limits, study-wide: Researchers report these clonotypes also headed the CD3+CD56-NKG2C+ fraction in a handful of donors.

Germline V gene data show CDR1 as MNHEY and CDR2 as SVGEGT. The CDR3 spans 14 residues. Concerning this clonotype: What it recognizes is unknown.

UMIs were included in TCR beta cDNA generated by 5'RACE template switching. TCRdb re-called the 5' RACE reads, yielding one record per CDR3 amino acid sequence without DNA. The table gives 350,000 to 450,000 distinct CDR3 sequences; the top ten clones make up 4% to 6.5% of it. The genes are TRBV6-2 or TRBV6-3 and TRBJ1-1; without DNA, the TCRdb call of TRBD1 cannot be checked. This TCR was recovered from a man aged 18-70 years in good health. The sample comprised blood T cells: a sorted CD56 or NKG2C T cell subset, CD4+ or CD8+ T cells, or bulk PBMC T cells (not recorded which). The CDR3 here is CASSQQGRGAEAFF.